This TCR beta chain originates from a study of OX40 agonist ivuxolimab in advanced cancers. On this clone itself: The identical CDR3 is also encoded by other nucleotide sequences in the sample.

The ends were cut back, 2 bases at V and 1 base at J, with 5 bases in the middle. The CDR3 loop spans 13 amino acids. Germline assignment: CDR1 KGHSH and CDR2 LQKENI. Sequenced by immunoSEQ multiplex PCR; TCRdb stores in-frame clones only, minus some. The table includes 34,000 or so clones, under 90% detected once. The chain recombines TRBV18 with TRBJ2-5; D is uncertain. The origin of this receptor is an adult with an advanced solid tumor such as melanoma, head and neck, liver or kidney cancer. The material sequenced was CD4+ or CD8+ T cells sorted from blood, taken in a trial of the OX40 agonist ivuxolimab. As DNA, the CDR3 is TGTGCCAGCTCACCAGACTCCCAAGAGACCCAGTACTTC. It is translated as CASSPDSQETQYF.